This TCR beta chain emerged from a study of shared T cell receptors in the human thymus (dated by TCRdb to about 2021). Background on the whole study: The study examined how self-reactive, shared T-cell receptor alpha chains are generated in the human thymus.

The library was made by the immunoSEQ multiplex PCR assay. Imported from immuneACCESS, the table was reduced by TCRdb to in-frame sequences with V and J called. These copies leave out some clones; in studies compared against another copy, an unresolved V gene accounts for under half, and the cause of the remainder is not known. This sample is represented by under 700,000 clones; about 84% of them were singletons. In total, the top ten clones hold around 0.012% of the sample. Concerning this clone itself: Its antigen is still unknown. No per-base quality is available; no much larger clone lies one base away.

Trimming accounts for 6 bases at V and 5 bases at J, while the number of junction bases matched to no gene is 12. From a lookup of the germline V gene, CDR1 and CDR2 are SGHNT and YENEEA. Measured from the cysteine to the phenylalanine, the CDR3 is 16 residues long. The read is trimmed to its CDR3 DNA, 48 bases read in frame from base 1. The same data also went into a second study, on human thymus T cells. As noted in the second study: In Finland, the donors were immunologically healthy infants who were having open corrective cardiac surgery for congenital heart defects. The thymus tissue came from surgical resects taken out during corrective cardiac surgery. Usage of V and J gene segments appeared to be biased in both the thymic and the peripheral blood repertoires. Highly overlapping thymic TCR repertoires among unrelated individuals were reported in the related research. The study used seven to nine infant thymus samples plus four related peripheral blood samples to characterize TCR alpha and beta repertoires. Donor ages ranging from roughly 6 to 250 days were recorded, and more than 5 male and a couple of female infants were included in the cohort. Thymocytes were released mechanically from tissue and stored at -70 °C as pellets of 10-30 million cells. Genomic DNA was extracted from frozen cell pellets with a QIAsymphony instrument. TCRB and TCRAD loci were amplified from a standardized quantity of quality-controlled genomic DNA using the immunoSEQ multiplex PCR assay. Amplicons spanned the V(D)J region at a length sufficient to cover the CDR3 and identify V and J genes. Through the commercial immunoSEQ service, the amplicons were sequenced on an Illumina platform. Primer bias and sequencing errors were corrected as previously described, and TCRAD and TCRB were defined on the basis of the IMGT database. Analysis of the repertoires was done with immunoSEQ Analyzer 3.0 and VDJTools and included basic statistics, V/J segment usage, diversity estimates, rarefaction and pairwise overlap. Chao1, ChaoE, Efron-Thisted, Shannon and inverse Simpson indices were used to estimate diversity, which was also estimated on datasets down-sampled to the smallest sample. For repertoire overlap, CDR3 nucleotide sequence, V gene and J gene had to match strictly, and clustering was done by Jaccard-based multidimensional scaling. On average, about 730,000 unique TCRB clonotypes were obtained from thymus samples, compared with around 78,000 from blood samples.

The rearranged segments are TRBV11-3 and TRBJ2-1; the central 8 bases match TRBD2. Sequenced sample: thymocytes. This TCR was sampled from a boy less than two years old with a congenital heart defect. Donor details come from another sample of the same person, matched by shared clones. The base sequence is TGTGCCAGCAGGGTTTATTCGGGACTAGGAGACAATGAGCAGTTCTTC. This encodes CASRVYSGLGDNEQFF.